This entry features one T cell receptor beta chain sequence. The antigen this receptor binds is unknown. The sample holds no much larger clone one base away, and base qualities are not on file. The cohort consisted of 600 to 700 healthy bone marrow donors. All cohort members were sampled while nominally healthy, although unrecorded immune exposures were likely present. CMV serostatus was positive for roughly 290 and negative for 352 of the 666 cohort members, and was not recorded for this donor. Every donor gave a peripheral blood sample, and the peripheral blood mononuclear cells from that sample were used for TCR beta sequencing. Genomic DNA was extracted from the blood cell samples with the Qiagen DNeasy Blood Extraction Kit. V and J lose 2 bases and 6 bases, and a span of 4 bases separates them. CDR1 and CDR2, per the germline V gene, are SNHLY and FYNNEI. From the cysteine up to the phenylalanine, the CDR3 has a length of 12 residues. Only the CDR3 region is kept as DNA, spanning 36 bases read in frame from base 1.

The library was generated by the immunoSEQ multiplex PCR assay. The multiplex PCR relied on a mix of 60 forward primers for TCR Vbeta segments and 13 reverse primers for TCR Jbeta segments. The CDR3 region of rearranged TCR beta genes was amplified from genomic DNA with a multiplex PCR assay. The amplified TCR beta libraries were sequenced on the Illumina HiSeq System as 87-base-pair reads. On the study's bioinformatics: Across the 600 to 700 repertoires, a later analysis counted some 81 million unique TCR beta chains, 9 million to 14 million of which were shared by at least two donors. Raw reads were error-corrected and collapsed into unique sequences with a nearest-neighbor algorithm that merged closely related sequences to remove PCR and sequencing errors. Alignment of CDR3 sequences to IMGT reference sequences was used to assign V, D and J gene segments. For a sequence to be retained, at least a six-nucleotide match to both a V gene segment and a J gene segment was required. A rearrangement was called productive if the CDR3 had no stop codons and remained in frame with V and J, and every other rearrangement was called non-productive. Following IMGT convention, CDR3 was defined as the stretch from the second conserved V-encoded cysteine to the conserved J-encoded phenylalanine. The earlier analysis of fewer than 700 of the donors excluded sequences that lacked an unambiguous match to a single V gene segment. An earlier analysis of around 600 of the donors classified V segments as functional when productive rearrangements were above 56.7% and as segregating when the standard deviation between donors was above 5%. A statistical classification framework was built to diagnose cytomegalovirus status from the catalog of TCR beta chain sequences. V and J gene assignment, in a later analysis, came from comparing TCR nucleotide sequences with IMGT/GENE-DB human TR gene sequences. The TCRdist pipeline was used in a later analysis to assign CDR3 sequences and most-parsimonious VDJ recombination scenarios. A later analysis defined each TCR beta chain by its CDR3 amino acid sequence plus V-gene family, and excluded reads lacking a unique V-gene family. To address suspected cross-contamination and a sequencing artifact, a later analysis removed a few hundred highly shared, low-generation-probability nucleotide sequences. A later analysis calculated a clonal expansion index for each public chain from normalized within-repertoire ranks of inferred template counts. In a later analysis, generation probabilities were computed using a VDJ recombination model fitted to out-of-frame rearrangements, and the results were checked against IGoR. In a later analysis, hypergeometric tests were used to score TCR-TCR, TCR-HLA and TCR-CMV co-occurrence, with a repertoire-size bias correction applied to TCR pairs. A later analysis estimated false discovery rates by permuting HLA or CMV assignments 20 times. In a later analysis, co-occurring TCRs were grouped using DBSCAN, and TCRdist sequence similarity was added for clustering within HLA-allele-positive subsets. Repertoires with fewer than 30,000 or more than 120,000 public chains, plus five repertoires with anomalous nucleotide sharing, were excluded from co-occurrence clustering. The table was pulled from immuneACCESS by TCRdb, which kept in-frame rearrangements only. Such tables lose some clones; where checked, under half of the loss comes from unresolved V genes, and the rest has no known cause. That table furnishes V, J and clone size, whereas the DNA furnished D and trimming. Within this sample are around 150,000 clones, with 65% to 80% of them counted one time only. Jointly, the top ten make up over 1.5% of the sample.

The data originate from a study of cytomegalovirus exposure and HLA in healthy donors (dated by TCRdb to about 2017). Concerning the study at large: An earlier analysis of several hundred of the donors reported roughly 270 Gb of sequence data and roughly 100 million unique TCR beta sequences from about 200 million T cells. Class I and class II HLA loci were covered by the typing at four-digit resolution. The study aimed to test whether signatures of past pathogen exposure could be identified by cataloging public T cell receptors. A later genetic analysis took genome-wide SNP genotypes for about 60% of the roughly 670 donors and used that subset as a discovery cohort. In an earlier analysis of a few hundred of the donors, high-throughput TCR beta sequencing was used to judge whether each TCR beta V gene segment behaved as functional or pseudogenic. Across about 370 genotyped donors of the cohort, an average of 235,054 unique TCR beta nucleotide sequences per donor were sequenced, and roughly 20% of those sequences were non-productive. The genetic ancestry cluster associated with self-reported Caucasian donors included 81% of the 350 to 500 genotyped donors. An early release that covered 640 HLA-typed donors contained 250 to 350 gigabases of sequencing data and 65 million to 100 million unique TCR sequences. The number of donors typed differed by locus, with 629-630 for A, B, C, DRB1 and DQB1, around 500 for DQA1, some 570 for DPA1, and some 440 for DPB1. To study patterns of TCR occurrence, a later analysis re-analyzed previously published TCR beta repertoires from several hundred donors and added high-resolution HLA genotyping. Roughly five DR-DQ haplotypes were handled as single units for association and clustering because linkage in the cohort was strong. In addition to the first cohort of hundreds of subjects, a separate validation cohort of 120 different subjects was used. To predict cytomegalovirus infection status, the study combined high-throughput TCR immunosequencing, statistical association of individual TCRs with disease status, and machine learning. Rather than using new phenotypic data, the later analysis identified candidate immune exposures from TCR beta sequences and from how often those sequences occurred across donors. Alongside the repertoire data, information on donor age, sex, ethnicity and CMV serostatus was compiled. Every repertoire in the discovery cohort had been generated on one and the same sequencing platform. The T cell repertoires of about 700 subjects were profiled by immunosequencing and related to cytomegalovirus serostatus. The full study reports these points: Immune exposure information for the cohort was limited to CMV serostatus. A later analysis found that TCR association rates varied across HLA loci, with DRB1 alleles showing the most associated TCRs and HLA-C alleles the fewest. Across donors, most TCR sequences were observed very rarely, whereas some public TCRs were present in many individuals. Some IMGT-functional V segments, including TRBV6-2 and TRBV6-3, could not be distinguished by the 87-base-pair reads and were therefore excluded. This cohort had only TCR beta chains sequenced, and the lack of alpha or paired-chain data limited which features could be detected. A total of about 150 TCR beta chains were listed by the study as associated with cytomegalovirus. According to the authors, the approach could potentially be generalized to other disease states and immunological phenotypes. A few of the identified cytomegalovirus-associated TCR beta chains were confirmed in vitro to be specific for cytomegalovirus antigens. Because HLA typing was missing for some donors at each locus, association tests included only the typed subset. An association between a missense DCLRE1C variant and V-gene and J-gene trimming of TCR beta chains was found in a later genetic analysis and replicated in an independent cohort. According to a later analysis, parvovirus B19, influenza, CMV and Epstein-Barr virus appeared linked to several top co-occurrence clusters. The classifier was reported to diagnose cytomegalovirus status with high specificity and sensitivity in both the original and validation cohorts. At a false discovery rate of 0.05, a later analysis linked some 17,000 TCR beta sequences to specific HLA alleles. Broadly in line with IMGT annotations, most TCR beta V segments showed up in productive rearrangements about 90% or about 30% of the time in an earlier analysis of several hundred of the donors. Roughly uniform sequencing depth across donors was assumed in presence/absence analyses, although this assumption may not hold. A later analysis found that HLA-associated TCR beta chains were more clonally expanded and had lower generation probabilities than equally common non-associated chains. In a later analysis, most CMV-associated TCR beta chains were found to appear HLA-restricted, with HLA associations seemingly driven largely by CMV exposure. A further reported finding was that TCR beta sequences accurately predicted the HLA-A and HLA-B alleles for most subjects in the first cohort. Compared with the approximately 600-donor mean, donors in an Asian-associated ancestry cluster had fewer N-insertions in productive TCRs, according to a later genetic analysis. Correlated functional status among segregating V segments might reflect linkage disequilibrium, but an unknown experimental factor could not be ruled out. The earlier analysis of a few hundred of the donors excluded some 16 rarely observed V segments, including chromosome 9 orphons, because counts were too low. The sequencing pipeline was judged likely to have produced a cluster of highly shared sequence variants as a technical artifact. Assigning TCR associations to individual alleles was difficult when HLA alleles, especially DR and DQ, strongly co-occurred.

Sequencing was carried out using PBMCs. The receptor was derived from a human donor in good health. The rearrangement combines TRBV2 with TRBJ2-2; the D gene assignment is ambiguous. The bases are TGTGCCAGCAGTGAATTATCCGGGGAGCTGTTTTTT. Its coded protein is CASSELSGELFF.